The clone carrying this T cell receptor beta chain showed up just once. Its target is not known. V shed 2 bases, J shed 7 bases, and the junction held 8 bases outside the gene matches. This CDR3 spans 16 amino acids. Germline CDR1 is MNHEY and CDR2 is SMNVEV (reference sequence). These data belong to a study of cytomegalovirus exposure and HLA in healthy donors. Across the study: Around 200 million T cells yielded 100 million to 130 million unique TCR beta sequences, as an earlier analysis found. Findings and limits, study-wide: Cytomegalovirus status was reportedly diagnosed by the classifier with high specificity and sensitivity.

Donors in the study were healthy people who gave bone marrow. PCR primers comprised 60 Vbeta and 13 Jbeta primers. Repertoires were generated with immunoSEQ multiplex PCR, while TCRdb's copy carries only in-frame clones and drops some. Of roughly 200,000 clones listed, around 77% are singletons. Specimen: PBMCs. The genes are TRBV27 and TRBJ2-1; 10 positions agree with TRBD1. The receptor was derived from a man in his fifties or sixties in good health and CMV-seronegative. CDR3 region: CASSLTGTGAWNEQFF. The CDR3, as DNA: TGTGCCAGCAGTTTAACAGGGACAGGGGCGTGGAATGAGCAGTTCTTC.